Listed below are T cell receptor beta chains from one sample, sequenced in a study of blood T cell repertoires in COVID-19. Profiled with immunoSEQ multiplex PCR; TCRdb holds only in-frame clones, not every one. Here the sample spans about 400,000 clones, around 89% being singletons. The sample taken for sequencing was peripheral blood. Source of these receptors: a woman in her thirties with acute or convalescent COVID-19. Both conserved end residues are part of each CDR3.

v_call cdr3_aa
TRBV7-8 CASSLDSGNEQYF
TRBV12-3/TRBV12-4 CATRETGNTIYF
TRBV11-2 CASSLASTIYF
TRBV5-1 CASSTGDGSSYEQYF
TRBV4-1 CASSQENRANDEAFF
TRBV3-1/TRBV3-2 CASSQEFSGVQETQYF
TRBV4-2 CASSQVTGQETQYF
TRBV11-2 CASSLGPNYGYTF
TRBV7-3 CASSLDRQSNQAFF
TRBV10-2 CASSESRPTGGYTF
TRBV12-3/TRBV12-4 CASSSGTGQGYTF
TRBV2 CASSERDRGPYEQYF
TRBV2 CASSTWTGGNGYTF
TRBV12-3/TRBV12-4 CASMIRGQPQHF
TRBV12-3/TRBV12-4 CASSFRGPYEQYF
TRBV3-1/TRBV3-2 CASSQVAGATPETQYF
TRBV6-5 CASSRTPQIYEQYF
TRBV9 CASSRMGLAGYGEQFF
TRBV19 CASSIWPSSRNQPQHF
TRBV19 CASSIVEGGGRLNQPQHF
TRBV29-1 CSVRDRANTF
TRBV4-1 CASSQLGRNLAF
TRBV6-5 CASSYSGTRKETQYF
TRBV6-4 CASSDSFRGHGELFF
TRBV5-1 CASSGGGGTDTQYF